This TCR beta chain was sequenced for a study of blood T cell repertoires in COVID-19. V was clipped by 3 bases and J by 6 bases; unmatched bases: 5. The CDR3 has 15 amino acids. CDR1 and CDR2 from the germline V gene are LGHDT and YNNKEL (reference sequence). The method was immunoSEQ multiplex PCR; TCRdb's version includes in-frame clones alone and lacks a portion of them. The sample carries some 130,000 clones, 70% to 90% recorded once. This TCR was sampled from a woman between 50 and 59 years old who had recovered from COVID-19. The chain combines TRBV3-1 (or the pseudogene TRBV3-2) with TRBJ2-2, with 9 bases that match TRBD1. The sample comprised peripheral blood. Here the CDR3 DNA reads TGTGCCAGCAGCCAGGGGACAGGGAAGGCCGGGGAGCTGTTTTTT. Translation gives CASSQGTGKAGELFF.